The sample holds many counts of the clone carrying this T cell receptor (beta chain). Its antigen is not identified. The record originates from a study of T cells after yellow fever vaccination. Across the study: Fractions low in cell number were prepared with SMART-Seq v4 Ultra Low Input.

CDR1 and CDR2 (germline): MGHRA, YSYEKL. Trimming pared 4 bases from V and 5 bases from J, leaving 11 bases between. CDR3 size: 13 residues. The study's findings and limits: Boosting was followed by the reappearance of most primary-vaccination clones (approximately 95% CD4, about 88% CD8). Across the CD4 and CD8 compartments, a small share of clonotypes was present in both.

UMIs were added to TCR cDNA along with a universal primer site when it was made by 5'RACE template switching. TCRdb reprocessed the 5' RACE reads with MiXCR, giving one entry per CDR3 protein. The profile shows 100,000 to 150,000 distinct CDR3 sequences, around 7.4% of them singletons. The receptor comes from a man younger than 35 who received the YFV17D yellow fever vaccine. V and J are TRBV4-1 and TRBJ2-5; D uncertain. The starting material was CD4+ T cells sorted from PBMCs, obtained 10 to 11 days after the first yellow fever vaccination. CDR3 in DNA: TGCGCCAGCAGCCGATCCGGGTCGGAGACCCAGTACTTC. It translates to CASSRSGSETQYF.